The rows below give T cell receptor beta chains drawn from one sample of a study of cytomegalovirus exposure and HLA in healthy donors. Profiled with immunoSEQ multiplex PCR; TCRdb holds only in-frame clones, not every one. The sample carries roughly 110,000 clones, 80% to 90% recorded once. Sample: PBMCs. Source of these receptors: a man in his fifties or sixties in good health and CMV-seronegative. Each CDR3 is given with its conserved first and last residue. Fields, in order: V gene, J gene, D gene, clone size, CDR3 protein, CDR3 DNA. D genes are given only for firm matches. Expanded clones are given a class, and other clones once, few, many or no size at all.

TRBV7-9	TRBJ1-2	-	-	CASSLAEHSTF	TGTGCCAGCAGCTTAGCGGAGCATTCCACCTTC
TRBV7-9	TRBJ1-2	TRBD1	-	CSSSLIWQGAKDGYTF	TGTTCCAGCAGCTTAATTTGGCAGGGGGCTAAGGATGGCTACACCTTC
TRBV7-3	TRBJ2-3	TRBD2	once	CASSLLAGENTDTQYF	TGTGCCAGCAGCTTACTAGCGGGGGAAAACACAGATACGCAGTATTTT
TRBV7-2	TRBJ1-2	-	-	CASSLLAGGYTF	TGTGCCAGCAGCTTACTTGCTGGCGGCTACACCTTC
TRBV30	TRBJ2-1	TRBD2	-	CAWRIAGAYNEQFF	TGTGCCTGGAGGATAGCGGGGGCCTACAATGAGCAGTTCTTC
TRBV6-4	TRBJ2-1	TRBD2	-	CASSETGLANPAEQFF	TGTGCCAGCAGTGAGACGGGACTAGCGAATCCAGCTGAGCAGTTCTTC
TRBV9	TRBJ2-5	TRBD1	-	CASSPQGAKTQYF	TGTGCCAGCAGCCCACAGGGGGCCAAGACCCAGTACTTC
TRBV4-1	TRBJ2-6	TRBD2	-	CASSQGGGLAGFSGANVLTF	TGCGCCAGCAGCCAAGGGGGGGGACTAGCGGGGTTCTCTGGGGCCAACGTCCTGACTTTC
TRBV29-1	TRBJ2-5	-	-	CSVEGRGQETQYF	TGCAGCGTTGAAGGGCGGGGCCAAGAGACCCAGTACTTC
TRBV2	TRBJ1-5	-	-	CASSERRRNQPQHF	TGTGCCAGCAGTGAACGACGGAGAAATCAGCCCCAGCATTTT
TRBV9	TRBJ2-2	-	-	CASSVDWTRNTGELFF	TGTGCCAGCAGCGTAGATTGGACAAGGAACACCGGGGAGCTGTTTTTT
TRBV7-6	TRBJ1-3	-	-	CASSLRQAQSGNTIYF	TGTGCCAGCAGCTTACGACAGGCCCAATCTGGAAACACCATATATTTT
TRBV11-2	TRBJ1-1	-	-	CASSWSASPPEAFF	TGTGCCAGCAGCTGGAGTGCAAGTCCCCCTGAAGCTTTCTTT
TRBV18	TRBJ2-7	TRBD2	once	CASSPLAGGGSYEQYF	TGTGCCAGCTCACCACTAGCGGGGGGGGGCTCCTACGAGCAGTACTTC
TRBV5-1	TRBJ1-4	TRBD1	few	CASSLFASGGNEKLFF	TGCGCCAGCAGCTTGTTCGCGTCAGGGGGGAATGAAAAACTGTTTTTT
TRBV12-5	TRBJ2-2	-	-	CASGPQSGELFF	TGTGCTAGTGGTCCCCAATCCGGGGAGCTGTTTTTT
TRBV4-1	TRBJ1-4	-	-	CASSHSGAVNEKLFF	TGCGCCAGCAGCCACTCAGGGGCGGTCAATGAAAAACTGTTTTTT
TRBV9	TRBJ2-1	-	-	CASSVDPTGRDNEQFF	TGTGCCAGCAGCGTAGATCCCACAGGGAGAGACAATGAGCAGTTCTTC
TRBV6-5	TRBJ2-7	TRBD2	-	CASSYGTSGVEQYF	TGTGCCAGCAGTTACGGGACTAGCGGTGTAGAGCAGTACTTC
TRBV7-9	TRBJ2-2	TRBD1	-	CASSSGTGNTGELFF	TGTGCCAGCAGTTCAGGGACAGGGAACACCGGGGAGCTGTTTTTT
TRBV5-1	TRBJ2-1	-	-	CASSQFNEQFF	TGCGCCAGCAGCCAATTCAATGAGCAGTTCTTC
TRBV12-5	TRBJ1-4	TRBD1	-	CASGFWDRDEKLFF	TGTGCTAGTGGTTTTTGGGACAGGGATGAAAAACTGTTTTTT
TRBV11-2	TRBJ1-2	-	-	CASSPPGGDGEGYTF	TGTGCCAGCAGCCCCCCTGGGGGGGACGGGGAGGGCTACACCTTC
TRBV11-2	TRBJ2-2	-	-	CASSRGSGELFF	TGTGCCAGCAGCCGGGGGTCCGGGGAGCTGTTTTTT
TRBV30	TRBJ1-2	-	-	CAWSLRQSYGYTF	TGTGCCTGGAGTCTTAGACAAAGCTATGGCTACACCTTC